This TCR beta chain was sequenced in a study of cytomegalovirus exposure and HLA in healthy donors. Findings and caveats of the study: A later analysis reported that several of the most significant clusters appeared to be linked to common viral pathogens, among them Epstein-Barr virus. Previously analyzed data showed that most TCR beta V segments were productive at a frequency of about 90% or about 30%. Immune exposure information comprised only CMV serostatus.

PCR used 60 Vbeta primers and 13 Jbeta primers. Libraries were prepared by immunoSEQ multiplex PCR; TCRdb keeps only in-frame clonotypes and omits some of them. This sample has about 78,000 clones, with about four fifths found just once. The CDR3 contains 15 residues. The V end was cut by 2 bases, the J end by 1 base, with 11 bases between. Per the germline V gene, CDR1 is ENHRY and CDR2 is SYGVKD. Concerning this clone: The antigen remains unidentified.

The chain links TRBV10-3 to TRBJ1-1; D may be TRBD1 (6 bases). This receptor was obtained from a man aged 50 or older in good health and CMV-seropositive. Sequenced material: PBMCs. Here the CDR3 reads CAISENGQQNTEAFF. DNA of the CDR3: TGTGCCATCAGTGAGAATGGACAGCAGAACACTGAAGCTTTCTTT.